These T cell receptor beta chains were read from a single sample in a study of T cells in Graves' hyperthyroidism and ophthalmopathy. From the multiplex PCR reads, TCRdb called clonotypes with MiXCR, one entry per CDR3 protein. The sample holds roughly 380,000 distinct CDR3 sequences, about 15% seen once. Sequencing used blood. These receptors originate from a woman aged 55 to 70 with Graves' hyperthyroidism. Both conserved end residues are part of each CDR3. The order of the fields is D gene, V gene, J gene, clone size, CDR3 DNA, CDR3 protein. The D gene is left open where the match is weak. Clone sizes are given selectively: once, few, many, or a class where the clone is expanded.

>-|TRBV19|TRBJ1-2|many
TGTGCCAGTAGTCTTGGACGCGGGGGCTACACCTTC
CASSLGRGGYTF
>TRBD1|TRBV12-5|TRBJ2-5|few
TGTGCTAGTGGGGCCATCGGGACAGGGAAAGAGACCCAGTACTTC
CASGAIGTGKETQYF
>-|TRBV5-1|TRBJ1-4|many
TGCGCCAGCAGCCCGGAGACAGGATCTAATGAAAAACTGTTTTTT
CASSPETGSNEKLFF
>-|TRBV27|TRBJ1-2|-
TGTGCCAGCAGTTTATCCCAGGCCTATGGCTACACCTTC
CASSLSQAYGYTF
>TRBD2|TRBV6-2/TRBV6-3|TRBJ2-4|many
TGTGCCAGCAGTCGTAGCGGGAGGGAAAAAAACATTCAGTACTTC
CASSRSGREKNIQYF
>TRBD1|TRBV3-1|TRBJ1-5|many
TGTGCCAGCAGCCAAAGTTGGGGGACAGGGCAGTATAGCAATCAGCCCCAGCATTTT
CASSQSWGTGQYSNQPQHF
>-|TRBV11-2|TRBJ1-1|many
TGTGCCAGCAGCTTAACAGTAGGACCGGCCAACACTGAAGCTTTCTTT
CASSLTVGPANTEAFF
>TRBD2|TRBV5-1|TRBJ2-3|few
TGCGCCAGCAGCTCAGGCGGGAGTGTAAGCACAGATACGCAGTATTTT
CASSSGGSVSTDTQYF
>-|TRBV5-1|TRBJ2-5|-
TGCGCCAGCAGGCTGGGGGGGCCAGAGACCCAGTACTTC
CASRLGGPETQYF
>TRBD2|TRBV20-1|TRBJ2-5|many
TGCAGTGCTAGAGTGTCGGGACTAGCAAAGGAGACCCAGTACTTC
CSARVSGLAKETQYF
>-|TRBV12-3/TRBV12-4|TRBJ2-3|many
TGTGCCAGCAGCCTTAGCGAAACCCCCACGAATACGCAGTATTTT
CASSLSETPTNTQYF
>TRBD1|TRBV30|TRBJ1-1|many
TGTGCCTGGAGTCCTGACAGGGGGCAAATTGGCACTGAAGCTTTCTTT
CAWSPDRGQIGTEAFF
>TRBD2|TRBV28|TRBJ2-1|many
TGTGCCAGCACCTCGGGGAGCGGGAGTGGCAATGAGCAGTTCTTC
CASTSGSGSGNEQFF
>TRBD2|TRBV4-1|TRBJ2-1|-
TGCGCCAGCAGCCAAGGGAGACCGATTAGCGGGACATACAATGAGCAGTTCTTC
CASSQGRPISGTYNEQFF
>-|TRBV11-2|TRBJ1-1|few
TGTGCCAGCAGCGGGTGGACTCCGGGGACTGAAGCTTTCTTT
CASSGWTPGTEAFF
>TRBD2|TRBV5-1|TRBJ2-7|few
TGCGCCAGCAGCTGGACTAGCGCGGGACCCTACGAGCAGTACTTC
CASSWTSAGPYEQYF
>TRBD2|TRBV5-1|TRBJ2-1|many
TGCGCCAGCAGCTTGGTGCCTAGCGGGGATAACAATGAGCAGTTCTTC
CASSLVPSGDNNEQFF
>TRBD1|TRBV2|TRBJ2-7|many
TGTGCCAGCAGAGAACCGGGACAGGGGACCTACGAGCAGTACTTC
CASREPGQGTYEQYF
>TRBD2|TRBV4-1|TRBJ2-7|-
TGCGCCAGCAGCCAAGGCCGACTAGCGGGAGGGAGCTACGAGCAGTACTTC
CASSQGRLAGGSYEQYF
>-|TRBV5-4|TRBJ2-7|few
TGTGCCAGCAGCTTGGGGGTGGGGCCCTCCTACGAGCAGTACTTC
CASSLGVGPSYEQYF
>-|TRBV12-3/TRBV12-4|TRBJ1-1|many
TGTGCCAGCAGTTCCAATCAGGTGACTGAAGCTTTCTTT
CASSSNQVTEAFF
>TRBD1|TRBV6-2/TRBV6-3|TRBJ1-5|-
TGTGCCATCAGTGCCGGGACAGACCCCAATCAGCCCCAGCATTTT
CAISAGTDPNQPQHF
>-|TRBV19|TRBJ2-1|-
TGTGCCAGTAGTCAACGTTCGAGCCCTCGTTCCTACAATGAGCAGTTCTTC
CASSQRSSPRSYNEQFF
>-|TRBV7-6|TRBJ2-1|many
TGTGCCAGCAGCTTAAAAGGGGGGCCGAGCTCCTACAATGAGCAGTTCTTC
CASSLKGGPSSYNEQFF
>-|TRBV20-1|TRBJ2-5|few
TGCAGTGCCAAAGATAGGATCAGGGGATTCCAAGAGACCCAGTACTTC
CSAKDRIRGFQETQYF
>TRBD2|TRBV5-8|TRBJ2-3|many
TGTGCCAGCAGCGCCGAGCGGGAGGGGTACACAGATACGCAGTATTTT
CASSAEREGYTDTQYF
>-|TRBV5-1|TRBJ2-7|many
TGCGCCAGCAGCTTGGATTCGGAGCAGTACTTC
CASSLDSEQYF
>TRBD2|TRBV28|TRBJ2-7|many
TGTGCCAGCAGTCGGGAGGCGGGCTACGAGCAGTACTTC
CASSREAGYEQYF
>TRBD2|TRBV19|TRBJ2-1|-
TGTGCCAGTAGCTTACTAGCGGGAGGCCTCCCCTACAATGAGCAGTTCTTC
CASSLLAGGLPYNEQFF
>TRBD2|TRBV10-3|TRBJ2-1|many
TGTGCCATCAGTGTTAGCGGGAGAGATAATGAGCAGTTCTTC
CAISVSGRDNEQFF
>TRBD1|TRBV5-8|TRBJ2-5|few
TGTGCCAGCAGCGCAAGAGGCCGGACAGGCCAAGAGACCCAGTACTTC
CASSARGRTGQETQYF
>TRBD2|TRBV28|TRBJ2-1|-
TGTGCCAGCAGTGGATTCCTAGCGGGGGCCAGTGAGCAGTTCTTC
CASSGFLAGASEQFF
>-|TRBV7-9|TRBJ1-2|many
TGTGCCAGCAGCTTGACAGAGACTAACTATGGCTACACCTTC
CASSLTETNYGYTF
>-|TRBV18|TRBJ2-3|-
TGTGCCAGCTCACCCCTCGTGGGGAAACCTGACACAGATACGCAGTATTTT
CASSPLVGKPDTDTQYF
>-|TRBV6-1|TRBJ2-5|many
TGTGCCAGCAGTGTGGACGGTGGGGAGACCCAGTACTTC
CASSVDGGETQYF
>-|TRBV7-6|TRBJ2-7|many
TGTGCCAGCAGCTTAGAACCAGGTGCAGCCTACGAGCAGTACTTC
CASSLEPGAAYEQYF
>TRBD2|TRBV6-1|TRBJ2-3|many
TGTGCCAGCAGATCCGGGACTAGCGGGAGGGACTCGCGCACAGATACGCAGTATTTT
CASRSGTSGRDSRTDTQYF
>-|TRBV5-1|TRBJ2-5|many
TGCGCCAGCAGCTTGGAAGGGGACTTC
CASSLEGDF
>TRBD1|TRBV24-1|TRBJ2-2|many
TGTGCCACCAGTGCCGCATCGGGACAGGGGGCGGGCACCGGGGAGCTGTTTTTT
CATSAASGQGAGTGELFF
>-|TRBV27|TRBJ1-4|few
TGTGCCACTCGACAGAATGAAAAACTGTTTTTT
CATRQNEKLFF
>-|TRBV12-3/TRBV12-4|TRBJ1-3|-
TGTGCCAGCAACCCGAACAGGGGAAACACCATATATTTT
CASNPNRGNTIYF
>-|TRBV20-1|TRBJ2-3|many
TGCAGTGCTAGAGCGAGCGGAGGGGGCACAGATACGCAGTATTTT
CSARASGGGTDTQYF
>TRBD2|TRBV11-3|TRBJ2-1|-
TGTGCCAGCAGCCCACGCGGGAGGCCCAATGAGCAGTTCTTC
CASSPRGRPNEQFF
>TRBD1|TRBV20-1|TRBJ1-1|-
TGCAGTGCTAGAGATCAAGGACAGGTGAACACTGAAGCTTTCTTT
CSARDQGQVNTEAFF
>TRBD2|TRBV2|TRBJ2-7|many
TGTGCCAGCAGGTCGGGACTAGTAAAAGGGCAGTACTTC
CASRSGLVKGQYF
>TRBD1|TRBV20-1|TRBJ2-7|-
TGCAGTGCCTTGAGACCGGGACAGGGCAGCTCCTACGAGCAGTACTTC
CSALRPGQGSSYEQYF
>-|TRBV4-2|TRBJ2-1|many
TGTGCCAGCAGCCAAGATGGGTCCTCCCAGTTCTTC
CASSQDGSSQFF
>TRBD2|TRBV6-1|TRBJ2-1|once
TGTGCCAGCAGTCCTCCCCACCCGGGACTAGGTATAGAGCAGTTCTTC
CASSPPHPGLGIEQFF
>-|TRBV9|TRBJ2-2|few
TGTGCCAGCAGCGTCGCAGGGCGGCCGAACACCGGGGAGCTGCTTTTT
CASSVAGRPNTGELLF
>TRBD2|TRBV11-2|TRBJ2-1|many
TGTGCCAGCAGCTTGACTAGCGGGACTGGCAATGAGCAGTTCTTC
CASSLTSGTGNEQFF
>-|TRBV5-1|TRBJ2-1|many
TGCGCCAGCAGCTTGGATCAGCAGAATGAGCAGTTCTTC
CASSLDQQNEQFF
>-|TRBV11-2|TRBJ2-2|many
TGTGCCAGCAGCTTCACGCGGGACACCGGGGAGCTGTTTTTT
CASSFTRDTGELFF
>-|TRBV28|TRBJ2-7|many
TGTGCCAGCAACCCTTCTAGCTTCGGAGTACCCTCCTACGAGCAGTACTTC
CASNPSSFGVPSYEQYF
>-|TRBV25-1|TRBJ1-4|-
TGTGCCAGCAGTGGGCCGAACGAAAAACTGTTTTTT
CASSGPNEKLFF